This TCR beta chain was found in a study of response to subunit inactivated influenza vaccine. This clonotype has just a few counts. As yet, its antigen is unknown. In TCRdb, the RT-PCR reads were re-called with MiXCR into one record per CDR3 protein. The repertoire holds around 710,000 distinct CDR3 sequences, with around 13% as singletons. Findings of the study overall: Authors proposed each seasonal influenza vaccination draws in few new T cells.

V was clipped by 0 bases and J by 1 base, with 16 bases between them. Germline CDR1 reads DFQATT; CDR2 reads SNEGSKA (reference sequence). The CDR3 sequence is 16 residues long. The sample consisted of PBMCs from blood, taken around 15 days before vaccination. The chain recombines TRBV20-1 with TRBJ2-7; D might be TRBD1 (6 bases). The TCR originated in a middle-aged man who received an inactivated influenza vaccine. Written as DNA, the CDR3 is TGCAGTGCTAGAGATTGGGGCAGGGGTGTATCCTACGAGCAGTACTTC. This gives the protein CSARDWGRGVSYEQYF.